Following are 12 T cell receptor beta chains from one sample sequenced in a study of control samples from healthy donors and cancer patients. Clones were read by immunoSEQ multiplex PCR, and TCRdb kept only the in-frame ones, dropping some. The table shows some 100,000 clones, with about 88% occurring only once. Material: blood. These receptors came from a woman in her fifties or sixties in good health.

The chain has TRBV25-1 and TRBJ1-1, with D maybe TRBD1 (6 bases). Germline CDR1 MGHDK, CDR2 SYGVNS. CDR3 length equals 10 residues. Trimming took 9 bases from V and 9 from J, leaving 11 bases between them. CDR3 region: CARRGGKAFF. The CDR3 bases are TGTGCCAGGAGGGGGGGGAAAGCTTTCTTT. Based on the CDR3 plus reference TRBV25-1 and TRBJ1-1, the full variable domain is EADIYQTPRYLVIGTGKKITLECSQTMGHDKMYWYQQDPGMELHLIHYSYGVNSTEKGDLSSESTVSRIRTEHFPLTLESARPSHTSQYLCARRGGKAFFGQGTRLTVV.

This clone has just one count. V gene TRBV28 combines with J gene TRBJ1-1, with 10 bases matching TRBD1. CDR1 MDHEN and CDR2 SYDVKM come from the germline V gene. The CDR3 runs to 15 residues. V shed 5 bases, J shed 3 bases, and the junction held 6 bases outside the gene matches. Here the CDR3 reads CASSTPGQGYTEAFF. CDR3 bases: TGTGCCAGCAGTACTCCGGGACAGGGGTACACTGAAGCTTTCTTT. Using reference TRBV28 and TRBJ1-1 for the parts outside the CDR3, the full variable domain is DVKVTQSSRYLVKRTGEKVFLECVQDMDHENMFWYRQDPGLGLRLIYFSYDVKMKEKGDIPEGYSVSREKKERFSLILESASTNQTSMYLCASSTPGQGYTEAFFGQGTRLTVV.

Only one count was recorded for this clone. The chain joins TRBV7-9 to TRBJ2-7, with D hard to call. This CDR3 region has 16 residues. V dropped 0 bases and J dropped 3 bases, with 15 bases sitting between them. In germline, CDR1 is SEHNR, CDR2 FQNEAQ (reference sequence). CDR3 nucleotide sequence: TGTGCCAGCAGCTTAGCGTTGGACCCAAGGAACTACGAGCAGTACTTC. Translating it yields CASSLALDPRNYEQYF.

The genes are TRBV28 and TRBJ1-5; possibly TRBD1 for D (5 bases). Germline values: CDR1 MDHEN, CDR2 SYDVKM. V was trimmed by 6 bases and J by 4 bases, leaving 7 bases between them. This CDR3 spans 12 amino acids. The CDR3 sequence is CASRGQNQPQHF. The CDR3 nucleotides read TGTGCCAGCAGGGGGCAGAATCAGCCCCAGCATTTT.

The V gene is TRBV7-5, the J gene TRBJ1-2. TRBV7-5 is flagged as a pseudogene. The CDR3 sequence is 17 residues long. Here the CDR3 reads CARSLVRQTTPNYGYTF. CDR3 nucleotide sequence: TGTGCCAGAAGCTTAGTTCGGCAGACTACTCCTAACTATGGCTACACCTTC.

The V call is TRBV5-1, the J call TRBJ2-4, with a weak D call TRBD1 (7 bases). Germline assignment: CDR1 SGHRS and CDR2 YFSETQ. The CDR3 consists of 15 residues. Trimming took 4 bases from V and 8 from J, leaving 19 bases between them. CDR3 residues: CASSAGQTYTDIQYF. CDR3 coding DNA: TGCGCCAGCAGCGCGGGACAGACCTACACGGACATTCAGTACTTC.

A single count supports this clone. The rearrangement uses TRBV4-3 and TRBJ1-3; D unclear. This CDR3 contains 13 residues. The V end lost 4 bases, the J end lost 15 bases, and 19 bases lay between the germline ends. In germline, CDR1 is LGHNA, CDR2 YSLEER. CDR3 in amino acids: CASSLLGGPAKYF. The CDR3, as DNA: TGCGCCAGCAGCCTCCTGGGCGGGCCCGCTAAATATTTT.

This clone was seen once. The rearrangement uses TRBV7-6 and TRBJ2-7; possible D gene TRBD1, 5 bases. Per germline, CDR1 SGHVS and CDR2 FNYEAQ. The CDR3 loop spans 16 amino acids. Between the trimmed V and J ends, which lost 5 bases and 3 bases, there was a span of 20 bases. DNA for the CDR3: TGTGCCAGCAGCCGCTCTCACGGACAAGGTATCTACGAGCAGTACTTC. Translating it yields CASSRSHGQGIYEQYF.

This chain links TRBV5-1 with TRBJ1-1; TRBD1 agrees at 8 bases. In germline, CDR1 is SGHRS, CDR2 YFSETQ. The CDR3 covers 14 residues. V dropped 4 bases and J dropped 4; count of bases not matched to a gene: 6. CDR3 region: CASSPGTGSTEAFF. The CDR3 DNA reads TGCGCCAGCAGCCCGGGGACAGGTAGCACTGAAGCTTTCTTT.

The rearrangement links TRBV7-2 to TRBJ2-1; 9 bases fit TRBD2. The germline gives CDR1 SGHTA, CDR2 FQGNSA. V was pared by 3 bases and J by 4 bases, with 4 bases of the junction left unmatched. The CDR3 consists of 15 residues. The CDR3 loop reads CASSLDSGGYNEQFF. The CDR3 region has the DNA TGTGCCAGCAGCTTGGATAGCGGGGGATACAATGAGCAGTTCTTC.

The chain uses TRBV11-2 and TRBJ1-6; TRBD1 matches at 9 bases. In germline, CDR1 is SGHAT, CDR2 FQNNGV. V lost 6 bases, J lost 6 bases, and 9 bases stayed unmatched. This CDR3 is built from 16 residues. DNA for the CDR3: TGTGCCAGCAGTCTAACCGGGACAGGGTTTAATTCACCCCTCCACTTT. Amino acids: CASSLTGTGFNSPLHF. Full variable domain (rest looked up from reference TRBV11-2 and TRBJ1-6): EAGVAQSPRYKIIEKRQSVAFWCNPISGHATLYWYQQILGQGPKLLIQFQNNGVVDDSQLPKDRFSAERLKGVDSTLKIQPAKLEDSAVYLCASSLTGTGFNSPLHFGNGTRLTVT.

This sequence joins TRBV5-4 and TRBJ1-2, with D possibly matching TRBD1 (5 bases). Germline V CDR1 and CDR2: SGHNT, YYREEE (reference sequence). The CDR3 has 15 residues. V was pared by 0 bases and J by 4 bases, with 13 bases between. The CDR3 nucleotides are TGTGCCAGCAGCTTGGCCGGGGGAGGGATCTATGGCTACACCTTC. Protein sequence: CASSLAGGGIYGYTF.